This TCR beta chain was recorded in a study of T cell repertoires in cytomegalovirus infection. Study overall: Indications of both CMV infection and matching HLA type were provided by public TCR beta signatures.

Study results and limitations: What dominated the ex vivo response were HLA-C-restricted CMV-specific TCR beta clonotypes. The study identified carriers of CMV plus the relevant HLA from cumulative public TCR beta family frequency.

Only a few counts were recorded for this clonotype. Its antigen is still unknown. V was clipped by 1 base and J by 6 bases; unmatched bases: 12. The CDR3 runs 18 residues. The germline V gene has CDR1 MNHNS and CDR2 SASEGT. Via MiXCR, TCRdb re-called the reads, giving one row per CDR3 protein. Among about 250,000 distinct CDR3 sequences, about a sixth were seen once, and the ten largest hold around 43%. The sequencing sample was made of CD8+ T cells from PBMCs. The chain joins TRBV6-1 to TRBJ2-2; TRBD2 aligns across 9 bases. This TCR was recovered from a human donor in good health (CMV status not recorded). Some clones in this sample may be carry-over from other donors' samples. CDR3 sequence (DNA): TGTGCCAGCAGTGAAGATCGGCTAGCGGGGTATTGGTCCGGGGAGCTGTTTTTT. It specifies CASSEDRLAGYWSGELFF.